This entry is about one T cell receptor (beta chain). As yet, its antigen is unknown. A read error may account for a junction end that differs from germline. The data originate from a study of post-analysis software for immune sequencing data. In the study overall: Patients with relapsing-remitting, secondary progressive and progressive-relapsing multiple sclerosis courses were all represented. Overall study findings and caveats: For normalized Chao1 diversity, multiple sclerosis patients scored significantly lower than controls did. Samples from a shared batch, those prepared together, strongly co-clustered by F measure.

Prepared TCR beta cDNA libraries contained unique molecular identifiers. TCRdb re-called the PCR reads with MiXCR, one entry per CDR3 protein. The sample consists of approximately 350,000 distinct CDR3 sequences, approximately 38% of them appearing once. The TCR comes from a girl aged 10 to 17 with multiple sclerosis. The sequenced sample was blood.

CDR3 amino acids: CASGLSTDYGYTF. The CDR3 DNA reads as TGCGCTAGTGGTTTGTCGACAGACTATGGCTACACCTTC. The chain uses TRBV12-5 and TRBJ1-2; D is perhaps TRBD1 (5 bases). The CDR3 has 13 amino acids. Germline V gives CDR1 LGHNT, CDR2 FRNRAP.